The 29 T cell receptor beta chains below were found in one sample sequenced in a study of prognosis after radiotherapy for stage I lung cancer. The TCR beta CDR3 region was amplified from genomic DNA, with two rounds of multiplex PCR being used for the amplification. Primers were specific to each TRBV and TRBJ gene in first-round PCR. MiXCR, run by TCRdb on the multiplex PCR reads, gives a single entry per CDR3 protein. Of roughly 30,000 distinct CDR3 sequences detected, roughly two fifths appear once; the ten largest clones hold about 16%. Sequencing was performed on PBMCs, taken before or after stereotactic body radiation therapy (not recorded which). These receptors were collected from a donor aged 50 or older with non-small cell lung cancer.

On this clonotype: A read error is the likely source, as a far larger clone sits one nucleotide away. V gene TRBV6-9 combines with J gene TRBJ2-1; TRBD2 matches 9 bases. Per the germline V gene, CDR1 is MNHGY and CDR2 is SVAAGI. There are 15 residues in the CDR3. The DNA for the CDR3 is TGTGCCAGCAGTTACGGGCGGGGGGGTTACAATGAGCAGTTATTC. This translates into CASSYGRGGYNEQLF.

This clonotype has just one count. The chain recombines TRBV2 with TRBJ2-7, with D possibly called TRBD1 or TRBD2 (6 bases each). Germline CDR1 SNHLY, CDR2 FYNNEI. Between the trimmed V and J ends, which lost 1 base and 7 bases, there was a span of 14 bases. The CDR3 is made up of 14 amino acids. The CDR3 sequence: CASSEVIGGREQYF. Written as DNA, the CDR3 is TGTGCCAGCAGTGAAGTTATCGGGGGCAGAGAGCAGTACTTC.

The sample holds many counts of this clonotype. The chain employs TRBV7-3 and TRBJ1-1; D gene unclear. Germline V CDR1 and CDR2: SGHTA, FQGTGA. The CDR3 spans 13 residues. The V gene lost 2 bases and the J gene lost 0 bases, with 4 bases spanning the gap. CDR3 nucleotide sequence: TGTGCCAGCAGCTTATGGCTGAACACTGAAGCTTTCTTT. Translated: CASSLWLNTEAFF.

Remarks on this clonotype: A read error may produce the germline difference seen at one junction end. The chain recombines TRBV19 with TRBJ1-2; TRBD1 agrees at 7 bases. CDR1 is LNHDA and CDR2 is SQIVND in the germline V gene (reference sequence). The CDR3 contains 15 residues. CDR3 nucleotides: TGTTCCAGTAGTCGACCCGCGACAGGGTCCTATGGCTACACCTTC. Encoded protein: CSSSRPATGSYGYTF.

This chain connects TRBV19 to TRBJ2-1; D tentatively fits TRBD1 or TRBD2 (6 bases each). Germline assignment: CDR1 LNHDA and CDR2 SQIVND (reference sequence). The V and J ends lost 7 bases and 8 bases respectively, with 24 bases between them. The CDR3 is made up of 16 amino acids. CDR3 coding DNA: TGTGCCAGTACCCCAGGGGCGGGATGTCCATCGCATGAGCAGTTCTTC. Its protein product is CASTPGAGCPSHEQFF.

This clonotype was seen repeatedly, ten times or more. This chain uses TRBV3-1 with TRBJ2-7, with 7 bases fitting TRBD1. Trimming cost V 2 bases and J 5 bases; bases outside gene matches: 3. The CDR3 length is 13 residues. Germline V gene lookup returns CDR1 LGHDT and CDR2 YNNKEL (reference sequence). The DNA for the CDR3 is TGTGCCAGCAGCCAAATGACAGGGAACGAGCAGTACTTC. This encodes CASSQMTGNEQYF.

This clonotype was picked up many times. This chain uses TRBV12-5 with TRBJ2-2, with a tentative D call TRBD1 (5 bases). The CDR3 is 16 residues long. V lost 0 bases to trimming and J lost 5 bases, with 13 bases between them. CDR1 and CDR2 (germline): LGHNT, FRNRAP. The CDR3 DNA is TGTGCTAGTGGTTTGGTACAGGCCCAGTGGACCGGGGAGCTGTTTTTT. This encodes CASGLVQAQWTGELFF. Based on the CDR3 plus reference TRBV12-5 and TRBJ2-2, the full variable domain is DARVTQTPRHKVTEMGQEVTMRCQPILGHNTVFWYRQTMMQGLELLAYFRNRAPLDDSGMPKDRFSAEMPDATLATLKIQPSEPRDSAVYFCASGLVQAQWTGELFFGEGSRLTVL.

As to this clonotype: The conserved final phenylalanine or tryptophan is absent from the CDR3, which likely points to a read error. The chain is built from TRBV6-1 and TRBJ2-7, with 7 bases matching TRBD1. Trimming cost V 5 bases and J 2 bases; bases outside gene matches: 9. The germline gives CDR1 MNHNS, CDR2 SASEGT. The CDR3 spans 15 residues. The DNA of the CDR3 is TGTGCCAGCAGTCACGACAGGGCCCTAACCTACGAGCAGTACTAC. This translates into CASSHDRALTYEQYY.

This clonotype came up many times. The chain is built from TRBV6-4 and TRBJ2-7; 10 bases are a match to TRBD2. The length of the CDR3 is 16 residues. Germline V lookup: CDR1 MRHNA, CDR2 SNTAGT. Trimming cost V 6 bases and J 4 bases; bases outside gene matches: 12. Written as DNA, the CDR3 is TGTGCCAGCAGAAGACTAGCGGGTACTCCTTCTTACGAGCAGTACTTC. This codes for CASRRLAGTPSYEQYF.

This rearrangement joins TRBV7-2 to TRBJ2-2, with 8 positions matching TRBD2. CDR3 length: 17 amino acids. Germline CDR1 and CDR2: SGHTA and FQGNSA. The V and J ends lost 2 bases and 4 bases, in that order; junction bases with no gene match: 9. The CDR3 nucleotides read TGTGCCAGCAGCTTAATTGCGACTAGCGCCAGCACCGGGGAGCTGTTTTTT. This translates into CASSLIATSASTGELFF.

Ten or more counts support this clonotype. A read error may be the cause here, since a much bigger clone is one base away. The V and J genes are TRBV6-1 and TRBJ1-2; no clear D. The CDR3 is made up of 12 amino acids. In germline, CDR1 is MNHNS, CDR2 SASEGT. CDR3 protein: CAGSPSGYGYTF. Written as DNA, the CDR3 is TGTGCCGGCAGTCCCTCGGGCTATGGCTACACCTTC.

The rearrangement joins TRBV5-6 to TRBJ2-5; D not resolved. The germline V and J ends were trimmed by 2 bases and 4 bases, with 12 bases remaining between them. This CDR3 is 14 amino acids long. Germline CDR1 is SGHDT and CDR2 is YYEEEE. In DNA, the CDR3 is TGTGCCAGCAGCTTTCCCCTAGACGGAGAGACCCAGTACTTC. Residues: CASSFPLDGETQYF.

A note on this clonotype: One base separates it from a far larger clone, so it is likely a read error. V usage is TRBV6-4 and J usage is TRBJ1-1; a weak D match, TRBD1 (5 bases). This CDR3 is built from 14 residues. Trimming stripped 5 bases from V and 4 bases from J, with 14 bases between. CDR1 is MRHNA and CDR2 is SNTAGT in the germline V gene. The CDR3, as DNA: TGTGCCAGCAGTTACTGGGGGATCGGCACTGAAGCTTTCTTT. Its protein product is CASSYWGIGTEAFF.

This clonotype has a count of ten or more. This chain connects TRBV15 to TRBJ1-5; 9 nucleotides agree with TRBD1. There are 16 residues in the CDR3. J was trimmed by 4 bases and V by 0 bases; bases with no gene match: 4. Germline loops: CDR1 LNHNV, CDR2 YYDKDF (reference sequence). CDR3 DNA sequence: TGTGCCACCAGCAGAGATTGGACAGGGGATAATCAGCCCCAGCATTTT. Residues: CATSRDWTGDNQPQHF.

Worth noting for this clonotype: A far larger clone is a single base away, which makes a read error likely. V usage is TRBV6-4 and J usage is TRBJ1-3; D not resolved. CDR3 size: 12 residues. Germline CDR1 reads MRHNA; CDR2 reads SNTAGT. The V gene lost 5 bases and the J gene lost 5 bases, with 7 bases spanning the gap. CDR3 loop: CASSQFRNTIYF. The CDR3 coding sequence is TGTGCCAGCAGTCAGTTTCGAAACACCATATATTTT.

As regards this clonotype: Relative to the germline gene, one junction end is altered; a read error may explain this. The chain recombines TRBV20-1 with TRBJ1-1, with unresolved D. The CDR3 runs 12 residues. Germline CDR1 reads DFQATT; CDR2 reads SNEGSKA (reference sequence). The CDR3 is CSSRSPNTEAFF. The CDR3 DNA is TGCAGTTCTAGGTCCCCAAACACTGAAGCTTTCTTT.

At least ten counts were recorded for this clonotype. The gene calls are TRBV5-1 and TRBJ2-7; the D gene is possibly TRBD2 (5 bases). This CDR3 comprises 14 residues. The ends were cut back, 3 bases at V and 6 bases at J, with 16 bases in the middle. Germline assignment: CDR1 SGHRS and CDR2 YFSETQ. The chain's CDR3 is CASSSEGVSGEQYF. In nucleotides, the CDR3 is TGCGCCAGCAGCTCCGAGGGAGTGTCTGGCGAGCAGTACTTC.

Remarks on this clonotype: At one of its ends the junction is not consistent with the germline gene, which may arise from a read error. The chain combines TRBV19 with TRBJ2-2, with D unresolved. Germline-derived CDR1 and CDR2 are LNHDA and SQIVND (reference sequence). This CDR3 comprises 14 residues. CDR3 amino acids: CASTIQTNTAELFF. Here the CDR3 DNA reads TGTGCCAGTACCATACAAACGAACACCGCGGAGCTGTTTTTT.

In the case of this clonotype: The junction shows a germline mismatch at one end, possibly a read error. The gene calls are TRBV6-2 or TRBV6-3 and TRBJ1-6; no definite D call. The CDR3 is made up of 14 amino acids. CDR1 is MNHEY and CDR2 is SVGEGT in the germline V gene. The CDR3 DNA is TGTGCCAGCAGTGTTCGGGGTGACAATTCACCCCGCCACTTT. It translates to CASSVRGDNSPRHF.

In this sample, this clonotype turned up many times. The gene calls are TRBV6-9 and TRBJ1-1; D not resolved. Trimming removed 4 bases at V and 8 bases at J, with 11 bases between. The CDR3 runs to 12 residues. The V gene's germline CDR1 is MNHGY and CDR2 SVAAGI. For the CDR3, the DNA is TGTGCCAGCAGTTCATCTTTTTGGGAAGCTTTCTTT. Translating gives CASSSSFWEAFF.

This chain joins TRBV6-4 and TRBJ2-3; 7 bases agree with TRBD1. The germline CDR1 and CDR2 sequences are MRHNA and SNTAGT. With V trimmed by 3 bases and J by 1 base, 7 bases remained unmatched. The CDR3 consists of 16 residues. CDR3 sequence reads: CASSEGTVVGTDTQYF. The DNA for the CDR3 is TGTGCCAGCAGTGAGGGGACAGTGGTCGGCACAGATACGCAGTATTTT.

The table lists this clonotype with a few counts. With only one base between it and a far larger clone, this is likely a read error. V is TRBV6-2 or TRBV6-3 and J is TRBJ2-3, with D unresolved. The CDR3 has 14 residues. Germline V gives CDR1 MNHEY, CDR2 SVGEGT. The CDR3 is CASSDSECTDTQYF. The CDR3 DNA reads as TGTGCCAGCAGTGACTCGGAGTGCACAGATACGCAGTATTTT.

The chain has TRBV5-1 and TRBJ2-7; possibly TRBD2 for D (6 bases). Germline values: CDR1 SGHRS, CDR2 YFSETQ. V was pared by 1 base and J by 1 base, with 9 bases between. The length of the CDR3 is 14 residues. The CDR3 sequence: CASSLSGGSYEQYF. The CDR3 region has the DNA TGCGCCAGCAGCTTGAGCGGAGGGTCCTACGAGCAGTACTTC.

This clonotype was observed many times. The genes are TRBV24-1 and TRBJ1-3, with D unclear. Looked up from germline, CDR1 is KGHDR and CDR2 is SFDVKD. CDR3 size: 17 residues. Trimming pared 2 bases from V and 4 bases from J, leaving 17 bases between. DNA for the CDR3: TGTGCCACCAGTGATTCGGCCCCCTTGGGGTTCGGAAACACCATATATTTT. It encodes CATSDSAPLGFGNTIYF.

Regarding this clonotype: This may stem from a read error, because a much larger clone lies one nucleotide away. The chain couples TRBV6-2 or TRBV6-3 to TRBJ1-1; D not resolved. In germline, CDR1 is MNHEY, CDR2 SVGEGT. The CDR3 runs 14 residues. CDR3 amino acids: CASRAGARNTEALF. For the CDR3, the DNA is TGTGCCAGCAGGGCAGGAGCCAGGAACACTGAAGCTCTCTTT.

To note about this clonotype: A far larger clone lies a single base away; this is likely a read error. The V gene is TRBV6-8, the J gene TRBJ2-1; 10 bases match TRBD2. Germline values: CDR1 MNHGY, CDR2 SAAAGT. V was pared by 6 bases and J by 7 bases, with 9 bases of the junction left unmatched. This CDR3 has 15 residues. The DNA of the CDR3 is TGTGCCAGCAGACAACTAGCGGGGAGCACAAATGAGCAGTTCTTC. It is translated as CASRQLAGSTNEQFF.

By share, this clonotype ranks as medium-sized. V is TRBV28 and J is TRBJ2-7; TRBD1 aligns across 7 bases. Germline V lookup: CDR1 MDHEN, CDR2 SYDVKM. The CDR3 runs to 14 residues. V trimming: 3 bases; J trimming: 5 bases; junction bases outside the gene matches: 7. In DNA form, the CDR3 reads TGTGCCAGCAGTTTGGAACAGGGGCTCCACGAGCAGTACTTC. It yields the protein CASSLEQGLHEQYF.

This clonotype has ten or more counts. The V and J genes are TRBV5-1 and TRBJ1-1; 10 nucleotides line up with TRBD1. CDR1 is SGHRS and CDR2 is YFSETQ in the germline V gene. V trimming: 1 base; J trimming: 4 bases; junction bases outside the gene matches: 13. CDR3 length: 18 amino acids. CDR3 region: CASSLYKTGGAAATEAFF. The CDR3 DNA is TGCGCCAGCAGCTTGTATAAGACAGGGGGCGCAGCTGCCACTGAAGCTTTCTTT.

This clonotype is medium-sized by share. The chain is built from TRBV6-1 and TRBJ2-7; D possibly corresponds to TRBD1 (6 bases). Germline CDR1 is MNHNS and CDR2 is SASEGT. The CDR3 totals 16 residues. V lost 7 bases and J 1 base, leaving 20 bases between the germline ends. CDR3 sequence: CASTPEGTRASYEQYF. CDR3 bases: TGTGCCAGCACCCCTGAGGGGACAAGAGCTTCCTACGAGCAGTACTTC.